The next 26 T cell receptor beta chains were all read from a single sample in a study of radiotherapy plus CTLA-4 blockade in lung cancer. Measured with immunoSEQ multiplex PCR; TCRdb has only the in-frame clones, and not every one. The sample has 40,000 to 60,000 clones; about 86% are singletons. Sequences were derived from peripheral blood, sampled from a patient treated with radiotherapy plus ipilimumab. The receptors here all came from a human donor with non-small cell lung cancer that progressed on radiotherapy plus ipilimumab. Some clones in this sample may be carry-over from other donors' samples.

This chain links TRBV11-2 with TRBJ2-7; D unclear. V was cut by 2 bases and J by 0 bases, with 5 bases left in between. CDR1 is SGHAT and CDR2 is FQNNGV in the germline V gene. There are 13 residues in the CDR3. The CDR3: CASSLQASYEQYF. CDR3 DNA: TGTGCCAGCAGCTTACAAGCCTCCTACGAGCAGTACTTC.

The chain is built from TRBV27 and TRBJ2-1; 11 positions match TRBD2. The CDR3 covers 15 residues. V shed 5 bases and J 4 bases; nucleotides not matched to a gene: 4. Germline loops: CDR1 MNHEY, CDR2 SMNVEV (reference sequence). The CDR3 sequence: CASSTSGSGYNEQFF. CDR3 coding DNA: TGTGCCAGCAGTACTAGCGGGAGTGGTTACAATGAGCAGTTCTTC.

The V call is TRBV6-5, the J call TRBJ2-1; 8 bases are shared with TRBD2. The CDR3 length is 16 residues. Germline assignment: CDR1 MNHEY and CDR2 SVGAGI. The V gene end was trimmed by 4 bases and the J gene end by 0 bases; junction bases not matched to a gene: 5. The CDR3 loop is CASSSPSGSSYNEQFF. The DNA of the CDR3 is TGTGCCAGCAGTTCTCCGAGCGGGAGCTCCTACAATGAGCAGTTCTTC.

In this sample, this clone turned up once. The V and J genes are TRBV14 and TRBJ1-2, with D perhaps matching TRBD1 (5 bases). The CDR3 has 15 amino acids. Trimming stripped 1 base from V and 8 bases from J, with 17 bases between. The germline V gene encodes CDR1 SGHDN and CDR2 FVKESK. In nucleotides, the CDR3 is TGTGCCAGCAGCCAAGGATTCGGCCAGGGTGGAGGCTACACCTTC. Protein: CASSQGFGQGGGYTF. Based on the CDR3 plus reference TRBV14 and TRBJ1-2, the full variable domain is EAGVTQFPSHSVIEKGQTVTLRCDPISGHDNLYWYRRVMGKEIKFLLHFVKESKQDESGMPNNRFLAERTGGTYSTLKVQPAELEDSGVYFCASSQGFGQGGGYTFGSGTRLTVV.

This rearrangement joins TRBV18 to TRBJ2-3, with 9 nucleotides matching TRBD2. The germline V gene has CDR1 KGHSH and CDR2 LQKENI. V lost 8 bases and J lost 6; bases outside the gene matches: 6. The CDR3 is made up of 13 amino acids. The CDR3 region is CASVSGGGDTQYF. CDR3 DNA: TGTGCCAGCGTTAGCGGGGGAGGTGATACGCAGTATTTT.

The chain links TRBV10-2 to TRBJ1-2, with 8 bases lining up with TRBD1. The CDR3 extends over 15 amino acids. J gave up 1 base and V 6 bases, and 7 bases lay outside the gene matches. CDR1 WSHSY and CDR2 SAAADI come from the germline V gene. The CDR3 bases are TGCGCCAGCAGATATGGGACAGGATATAACTATGGCTACACCTTC. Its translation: CASRYGTGYNYGYTF.

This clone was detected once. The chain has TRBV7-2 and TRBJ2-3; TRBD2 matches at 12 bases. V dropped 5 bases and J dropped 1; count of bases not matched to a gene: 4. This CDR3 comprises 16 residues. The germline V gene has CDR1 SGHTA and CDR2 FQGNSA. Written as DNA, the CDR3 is TGTGCCAGCAGCGCCAGACTAGCGGGGGGCACAGATACGCAGTATTTT. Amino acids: CASSARLAGGTDTQYF.

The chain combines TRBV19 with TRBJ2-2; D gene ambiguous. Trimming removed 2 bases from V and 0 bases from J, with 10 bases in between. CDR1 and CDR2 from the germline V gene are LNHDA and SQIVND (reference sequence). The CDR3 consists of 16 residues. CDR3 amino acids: CASSIYGTTNTGELFF. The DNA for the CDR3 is TGTGCCAGTAGTATATACGGAACTACGAACACCGGGGAGCTGTTTTTT.

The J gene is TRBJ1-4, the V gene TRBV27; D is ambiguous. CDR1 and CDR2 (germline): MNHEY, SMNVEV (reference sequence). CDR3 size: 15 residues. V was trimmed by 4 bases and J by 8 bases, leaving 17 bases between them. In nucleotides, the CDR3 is TGTGCCAGCAGTTCCTATAATGGCCAGGTCGAAAAACTGTTTTTT. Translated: CASSSYNGQVEKLFF. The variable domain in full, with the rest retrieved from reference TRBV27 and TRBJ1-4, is EAQVTQNPRYLITVTGKKLTVTCSQNMNHEYMSWYRQDPGLGLRQIYYSMNVEVTDKGDVPEGYKVSRKEKRNFPLILESPSPNQTSLYFCASSSYNGQVEKLFFGSGTQLSVL.

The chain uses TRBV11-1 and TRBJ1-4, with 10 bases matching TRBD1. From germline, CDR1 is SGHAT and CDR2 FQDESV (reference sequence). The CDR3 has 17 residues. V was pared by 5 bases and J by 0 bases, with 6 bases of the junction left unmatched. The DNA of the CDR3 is TGTGCCAGCAGCGTCCGGGACAGGGGCGCAACTAATGAAAAACTGTTTTTT. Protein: CASSVRDRGATNEKLFF.

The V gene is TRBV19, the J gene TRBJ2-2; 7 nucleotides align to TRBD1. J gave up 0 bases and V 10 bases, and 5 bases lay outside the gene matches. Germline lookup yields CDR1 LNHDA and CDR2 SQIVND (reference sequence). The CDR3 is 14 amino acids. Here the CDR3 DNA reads TGTGCCACCCAGGGGGAAACGAACACCGGGGAGCTGTTTTTT. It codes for CATQGETNTGELFF. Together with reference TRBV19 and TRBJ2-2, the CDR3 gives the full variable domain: DGGITQSPKYLFRKEGQNVTLSCEQNLNHDAMYWYRQDPGQGLRLIYYSQIVNDFQKGDIAEGYSVSREKKESFPLTVTSAQKNPTAFYLCATQGETNTGELFFGEGSRLTVL.

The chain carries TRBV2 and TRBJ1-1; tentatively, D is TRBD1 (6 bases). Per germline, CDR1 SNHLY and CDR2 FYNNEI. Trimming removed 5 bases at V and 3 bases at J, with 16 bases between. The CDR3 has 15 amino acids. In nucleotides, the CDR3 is TGTGCCAGCAGTCCCCTCAAGGGGGTTGACACTGAAGCTTTCTTT. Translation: CASSPLKGVDTEAFF.

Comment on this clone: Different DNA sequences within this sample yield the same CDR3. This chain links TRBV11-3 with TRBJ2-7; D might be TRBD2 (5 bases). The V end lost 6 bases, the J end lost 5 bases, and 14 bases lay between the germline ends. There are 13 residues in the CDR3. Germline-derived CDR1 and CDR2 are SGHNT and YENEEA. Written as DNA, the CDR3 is TGTGCCAGCAGTCTAGGACTGAACAACGAGCAGTACTTC. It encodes CASSLGLNNEQYF.

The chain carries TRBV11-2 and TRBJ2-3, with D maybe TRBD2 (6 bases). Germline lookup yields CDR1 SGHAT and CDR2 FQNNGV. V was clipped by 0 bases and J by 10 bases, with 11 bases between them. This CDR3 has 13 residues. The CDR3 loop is CASSLDPGGAQYF. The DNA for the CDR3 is TGTGCCAGCAGCTTAGACCCCGGGGGAGCGCAGTATTTT.

As DNA, the CDR3 is TGTGCCAGCAGCCCAGGGGTAAGGGAGCAGTACTTC. It is translated as CASSPGVREQYF. The gene calls are TRBV5-5 and TRBJ2-7; D is perhaps TRBD1 (6 bases). The CDR3 is 12 amino acids. Trimming stripped 4 bases from V and 7 bases from J, with 12 bases between. Germline loops: CDR1 SGHKS, CDR2 YYEKEE (reference sequence).

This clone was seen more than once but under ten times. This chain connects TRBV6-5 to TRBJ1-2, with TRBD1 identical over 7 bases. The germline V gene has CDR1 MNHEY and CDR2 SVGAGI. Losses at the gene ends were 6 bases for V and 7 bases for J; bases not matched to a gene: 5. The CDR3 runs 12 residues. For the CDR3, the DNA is TGTGCCAGCAGAACAGGGGAGACTGGCTACACCTTC. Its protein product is CASRTGETGYTF.

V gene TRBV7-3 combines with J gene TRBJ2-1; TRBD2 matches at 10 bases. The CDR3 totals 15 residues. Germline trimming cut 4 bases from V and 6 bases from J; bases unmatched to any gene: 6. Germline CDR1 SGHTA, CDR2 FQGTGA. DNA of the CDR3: TGTGCCAGCAGCTCGTATAGCGGGGGGCGCAATGAGCAGTTCTTC. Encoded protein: CASSSYSGGRNEQFF. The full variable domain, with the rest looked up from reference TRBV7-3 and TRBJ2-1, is GAGVSQTPSNKVTEKGKYVELRCDPISGHTALYWYRQSLGQGPEFLIYFQGTGAADDSGLPNDRFFAVRPEGSVSTLKIQRTERGDSAVYLCASSSYSGGRNEQFFGPGTRLTVL.

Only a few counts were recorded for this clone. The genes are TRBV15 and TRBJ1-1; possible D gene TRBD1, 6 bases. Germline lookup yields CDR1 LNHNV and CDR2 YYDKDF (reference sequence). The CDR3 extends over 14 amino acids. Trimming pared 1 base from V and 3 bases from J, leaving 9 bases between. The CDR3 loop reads CATSRVQGDTEAFF. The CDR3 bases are TGTGCCACCAGCAGAGTACAGGGTGACACTGAAGCTTTCTTT.

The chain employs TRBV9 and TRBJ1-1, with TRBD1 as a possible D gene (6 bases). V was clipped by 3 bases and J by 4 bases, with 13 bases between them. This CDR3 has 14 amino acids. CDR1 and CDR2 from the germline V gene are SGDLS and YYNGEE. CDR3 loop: CASSDQGGGTEAFF. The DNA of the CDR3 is TGTGCCAGCAGCGATCAGGGAGGGGGCACTGAAGCTTTCTTT.

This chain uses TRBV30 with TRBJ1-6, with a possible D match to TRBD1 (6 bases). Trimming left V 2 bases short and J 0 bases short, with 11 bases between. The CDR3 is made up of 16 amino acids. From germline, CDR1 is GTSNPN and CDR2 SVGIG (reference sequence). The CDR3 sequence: CAWSLGQSSYNSPLHF. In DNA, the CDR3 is TGTGCCTGGAGTCTAGGACAGAGCTCCTATAATTCACCCCTCCACTTT. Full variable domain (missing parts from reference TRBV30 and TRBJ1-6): SQTIHQWPATLVQPVGSPLSLECTVEGTSNPNLYWYRQAAGRGLQLLFYSVGIGQISSEVPQNLSASRPQDRQFILSSKKLLLSDSGFYLCAWSLGQSSYNSPLHFGNGTRLTVT.

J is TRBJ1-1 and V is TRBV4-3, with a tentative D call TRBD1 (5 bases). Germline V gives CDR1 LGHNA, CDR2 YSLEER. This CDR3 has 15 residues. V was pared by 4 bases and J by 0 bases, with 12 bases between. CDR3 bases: TGCGCCAGCAGCCCTGACGGGGGGATGAACACTGAAGCTTTCTTT. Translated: CASSPDGGMNTEAFF.

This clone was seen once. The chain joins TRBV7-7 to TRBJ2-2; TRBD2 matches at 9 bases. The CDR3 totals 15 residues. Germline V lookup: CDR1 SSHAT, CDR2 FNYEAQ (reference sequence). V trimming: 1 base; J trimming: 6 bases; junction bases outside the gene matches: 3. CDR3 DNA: TGTGCCAGCAGCTTAGGCCTAGCGGGGTCCGGGGAGCTGTTTTTT. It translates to CASSLGLAGSGELFF.

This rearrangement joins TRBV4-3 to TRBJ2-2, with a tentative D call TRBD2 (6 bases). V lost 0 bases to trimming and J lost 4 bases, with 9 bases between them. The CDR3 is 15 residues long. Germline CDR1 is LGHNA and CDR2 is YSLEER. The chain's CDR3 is CASSQEGGVTGELFF. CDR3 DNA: TGCGCCAGCAGCCAAGAGGGAGGAGTCACCGGGGAGCTGTTTTTT.

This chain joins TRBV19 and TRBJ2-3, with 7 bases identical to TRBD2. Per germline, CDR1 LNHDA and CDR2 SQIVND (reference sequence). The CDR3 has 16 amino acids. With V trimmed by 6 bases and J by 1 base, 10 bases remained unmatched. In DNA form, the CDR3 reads TGTGCCAGTAGCCGCCTTCCGGGGAGGGGCACAGATACGCAGTATTTT. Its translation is CASSRLPGRGTDTQYF.

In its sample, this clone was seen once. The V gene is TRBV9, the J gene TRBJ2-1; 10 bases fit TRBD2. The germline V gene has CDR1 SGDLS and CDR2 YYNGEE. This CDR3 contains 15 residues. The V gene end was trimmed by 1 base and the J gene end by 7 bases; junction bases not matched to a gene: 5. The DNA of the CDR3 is TGTGCCAGCAGCGTATTGAGCGGGGGGGATAATGAGCAGTTCTTC. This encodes CASSVLSGGDNEQFF.

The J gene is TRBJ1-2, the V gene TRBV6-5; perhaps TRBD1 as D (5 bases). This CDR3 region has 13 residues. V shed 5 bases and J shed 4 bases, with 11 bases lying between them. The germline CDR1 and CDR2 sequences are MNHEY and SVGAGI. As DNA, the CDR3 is TGTGCCAGCAGTCCCGACAGTATCTATGGCTACACCTTC. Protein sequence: CASSPDSIYGYTF.